This TCR beta chain was obtained from a study of T-cell memory formation after mild COVID-19. Points from the study as a whole: Shrinking CD4+ clones resided mostly in CM and EM, and CD8+ ones in EMRA. That cross-reactive memory joined was suggested by some responding clones appearing in pre-infection memory. Day 15 to 85 contractors were CD4/CD8 balanced; later expanders leaned CD4+.

This clonotype has more than one count but fewer than ten. The antigen remains undetermined. V dropped 2 bases and J dropped 5; count of bases not matched to a gene: 3. Germline V gene lookup returns CDR1 KGHSH and CDR2 LQKENI. This CDR3 has 15 residues. After 5'RACE with constant-segment primers, TCR alpha and TCR beta cDNA libraries carrying sample barcodes and UMIs were obtained. TCRdb re-analysed the 5' RACE reads in MiXCR, keeping a single row per CDR3 protein. The table has 150,000 or so distinct CDR3 sequences, roughly 15% seen once. The chain couples TRBV18 to TRBJ1-5; 10 bases are a match to TRBD1. Source material: PBMCs or a T cell subset sorted from them (not recorded which). This sequence originates from an adult woman who had mild COVID-19 (a few samples of this study predate the infection). Cell type and time point are not known. CDR3 DNA: TGTGCCAGCTCACCAGGGACAGGGGTCTATCAGCCCCAGCATTTT. This sequence encodes CASSPGTGVYQPQHF.